This T cell receptor (beta chain) was observed in a study of OX40 agonist ivuxolimab in advanced cancers. Looking at the study overall: Ivuxolimab, an agonist antibody against OX40 (CD134), was given to patients.

In germline, CDR1 is SGHRS, CDR2 YFSETQ. The V and J ends lost 4 bases and 11 bases respectively, with 21 bases between them. CDR3 length: 14 residues. Assay used: immunoSEQ multiplex PCR; TCRdb lists only in-frame clones, some missing. The data contain about 49,000 clones, roughly 85% of them singletons. This chain uses TRBV5-1 with TRBJ1-1; D is possibly TRBD1 (6 bases). The origin of this receptor is an adult with an advanced solid tumor such as melanoma, head and neck, liver or kidney cancer. Material: CD4+ or CD8+ T cells sorted from blood, obtained in a trial of the OX40 agonist ivuxolimab. The CDR3 reads CASSTGTREREAFF. DNA of the CDR3: TGCGCCAGCAGCACGGGGACAAGGGAAAGGGAGGCTTTCTTT.